These 30 T cell receptor beta chains were all obtained from the same sample, sequenced in a study of memory CD4+ T cells and cytomegalovirus serostatus. The sort gate was single viable CD3+CD4+CD8-CD45RO+ cells for memory CD4+ T cells. Profiled with immunoSEQ multiplex PCR; TCRdb holds only in-frame clones, not every one. The sample consists of 35,000 to 40,000 clones, approximately 79% of them appearing once. The sample consisted of memory CD4+ T cells from blood. Receptors originate from an adult in good health and CMV-seropositive.

This clone was observed once. Other nucleotide sequences from this sample produce the same CDR3. The chain employs TRBV7-9 and TRBJ2-5, with unresolved D. Trimming stripped 5 bases from V and 1 base from J, with 2 bases between. There are 11 residues in the CDR3. The V gene's germline CDR1 is SEHNR and CDR2 FQNEAQ (reference sequence). The chain's CDR3 is CASSLQETQYF. The CDR3 bases are TGTGCCAGCAGCCTCCAAGAGACCCAGTACTTC.

This clone was seen a handful of times. The chain is built from TRBV28 and TRBJ2-2, with D unresolved. CDR1 MDHEN and CDR2 SYDVKM come from the germline V gene. V lost 5 bases, J lost 5 bases, and 6 bases lay in between. The CDR3 is 12 residues long. CDR3 sequence reads: CASSTPTGELFF. The CDR3 bases are TGTGCCAGCAGTACCCCAACCGGGGAGCTGTTTTTT.

This clone was recorded a few times. The rearrangement uses TRBV7-8 and TRBJ2-4; 8 bases are a match to TRBD1. The CDR3 loop spans 16 amino acids. Germline V gives CDR1 SGHVS, CDR2 FQNEAQ. With 5 bases clipped from V and 0 bases from J, the junction kept 6 bases outside the gene matches. The chain's CDR3 is CASSKGQDPAKNIQYF. The CDR3 coding sequence is TGTGCCAGCAGCAAGGGACAGGACCCAGCCAAAAACATTCAGTACTTC.

J is TRBJ1-1 and V is TRBV11-1, with unresolved D. The CDR3 sequence is 11 residues long. V was cut by 1 base and J by 8 bases, with 5 bases left in between. Germline V gives CDR1 SGHAT, CDR2 FQDESV (reference sequence). CDR3 sequence reads: CASSLGEEAFF. The CDR3 region has the DNA TGTGCCAGCAGCTTAGGGGAGGAAGCTTTCTTT.

This clone showed up just once. The gene calls are TRBV18 and TRBJ2-5; TRBD2 matches at 7 bases. CDR3 size: 13 residues. Germline CDR1 and CDR2: KGHSH and LQKENI. V was clipped by 3 bases and J by 2 bases; unmatched bases: 0. The DNA of the CDR3 is TGTGCCAGCTCACCCGGGGGGCAAGAGACCCAGTACTTC. This translates into CASSPGGQETQYF.

The chain employs TRBV7-8 and TRBJ2-5; D gene uncertain. The DNA end is more similar to TRBJ2-7, so the J call may be wrong. From germline, CDR1 is SGHVS and CDR2 FQNEAQ. This CDR3 is 11 amino acids long. This CDR3 reads CASGASYEQYF. Written as DNA, the CDR3 is TGTGCCAGCGGAGCCTCCTACGAGCAGTACTTC.

The chain is built from TRBV6-1 and TRBJ1-1; 8 positions match TRBD1. Germline CDR1 and CDR2: MNHNS and SASEGT. The junction had 5 bases not matched to a gene; V was cut back by 7 bases and J by 10 bases. This CDR3 region has 11 residues. CDR3 DNA: TGTGCCAGCAATCAGGGGGCGCGAGCTTTCTTT. It translates to CASNQGARAFF.

The rearrangement uses TRBV29-1 and TRBJ2-5; D is unresolved. CDR3 length: 14 residues. The V and J ends lost 2 bases and 5 bases respectively, with 15 bases between them. Germline loops: CDR1 SQVTM, CDR2 ANQGSEA. For the CDR3, the DNA is TGCAGCGTTGAATCGAGTAGGGCTAGGGAGACCCAGTACTTC. Translation: CSVESSRARETQYF.

The chain is built from TRBV18 and TRBJ1-1; D is perhaps TRBD1 (5 bases). The CDR3 spans 15 residues. CDR1 is KGHSH and CDR2 is LQKENI in the germline V gene. Trimming stripped 5 bases from V and 1 base from J, with 14 bases between. In nucleotides, the CDR3 is TGTGCCAGCTCAACTAAGACAGAGAGGAACACTGAAGCTTTCTTT. Translating it yields CASSTKTERNTEAFF.

This chain connects TRBV28 to TRBJ1-5; possible D gene TRBD1, 5 bases. The V end was cut by 1 base, the J end by 5 bases, with 6 bases between. The CDR3 extends over 13 amino acids. Germline assignment: CDR1 MDHEN and CDR2 SYDVKM. Here the CDR3 DNA reads TGTGCCAGCAGTTTATCCAGGGATCAGCCCCAGCATTTT. The encoded protein is CASSLSRDQPQHF.

The chain uses TRBV9 and TRBJ2-5; 9 bases match TRBD1. Germline loops: CDR1 SGDLS, CDR2 YYNGEE. The CDR3 length is 16 residues. V lost 0 bases to trimming and J lost 4 bases; unmatched junction nucleotides: 7. CDR3 nucleotide sequence: TGTGCCAGCAGCGTAGGGACAGGGGTTAGAGGAGAGACCCAGTACTTC. Translated, it gives CASSVGTGVRGETQYF.

The V call is TRBV18, the J call TRBJ2-5; D ambiguous. Germline CDR1 KGHSH, CDR2 LQKENI. Between the trimmed V and J ends, which lost 4 bases and 2 bases, there was a span of 2 bases. The CDR3 is 11 amino acids. CDR3: CASSHQETQYF. The CDR3 nucleotides read TGTGCCAGCTCACATCAAGAGACCCAGTACTTC.

The chain recombines TRBV5-4 with TRBJ1-6; 8 nucleotides line up with TRBD1. Losses at the gene ends were 10 bases for V and 5 bases for J; bases not matched to a gene: 2. CDR1 and CDR2 (germline): SGHNT, YYREEE (reference sequence). The CDR3 length is 12 residues. The CDR3 nucleotides are TGTGCCGGGGGACAGGATAATTCACCCCTCCACTTT. This encodes CAGGQDNSPLHF. Full variable domain (remainder filled in from reference TRBV5-4 and TRBJ1-6): ETGVTQSPTHLIKTRGQQVTLRCSSQSGHNTVSWYQQALGQGPQFIFQYYREEENGRGNFPPRFSGLQFPNYSSELNVNALELDDSALYLCAGGQDNSPLHFGNGTRLTVT.

CDR3 in DNA: TGTGCCAGCATCGACGCCGGAACCCATACGCAGTATTTT. It encodes CASIDAGTHTQYF. V is TRBV6-6 and J is TRBJ2-3; D is ambiguous. The ends were cut back, 7 bases at V and 7 bases at J, with 15 bases in the middle. The germline gives CDR1 MNHNY, CDR2 SVGAGI (reference sequence). The CDR3 has 13 residues.

This clone has a handful of counts. The chain couples TRBV18 to TRBJ2-3; no definite D call. V was trimmed by 0 bases and J by 4 bases, leaving 14 bases between them. This CDR3 region has 16 residues. Germline CDR1 reads KGHSH; CDR2 reads LQKENI. CDR3 loop: CASSPPFGRVPDTQYF. CDR3 coding DNA: TGTGCCAGCTCACCACCTTTTGGCCGCGTCCCAGATACGCAGTATTTT.

CDR3 nucleotide sequence: TGTGCCAGCAGTCTGACAGAGAACTATGGCTACACCTTC. Its translation: CASSLTENYGYTF. This chain links TRBV2 with TRBJ1-2; D perhaps matches TRBD1 (5 bases). Germline V gene data show CDR1 as SNHLY and CDR2 as FYNNEI. This CDR3 region has 13 residues. Trimming removed 5 bases from V and 2 bases from J, with 9 bases in between.

The gene calls are TRBV28 and TRBJ1-1; D is unresolved. Germline CDR1 and CDR2: MDHEN and SYDVKM. The CDR3 runs 11 residues. Trimming took off 9 bases at V and 0 bases at J, with 5 bases between the two ends. The CDR3 nucleotides read TGTGCCAGTTGGGTGAACACTGAAGCTTTCTTT. Translating gives CASWVNTEAFF. Variable domain in full (rest from reference TRBV28 and TRBJ1-1): DVKVTQSSRYLVKRTGEKVFLECVQDMDHENMFWYRQDPGLGLRLIYFSYDVKMKEKGDIPEGYSVSREKKERFSLILESASTNQTSMYLCASWVNTEAFFGQGTRLTVV.

This clone showed up just once. The chain is built from TRBV16 and TRBJ2-7, with D possibly being TRBD2 (7 bases). This CDR3 contains 16 residues. Trimming pared 0 bases from V and 0 bases from J, leaving 12 bases between. Germline V lookup: CDR1 KGHSY, CDR2 FQNENV. CDR3 residues: CASSQSGGASSYEQYF. CDR3 sequence (DNA): TGTGCCAGCAGCCAATCGGGGGGGGCCAGCTCCTACGAGCAGTACTTC.

The J gene is TRBJ2-1, the V gene TRBV5-4; 11 positions agree with TRBD2. Germline lookup yields CDR1 SGHNT and CDR2 YYREEE (reference sequence). The CDR3 spans 14 residues. Germline trimming cut 4 bases from V and 8 bases from J; bases unmatched to any gene: 5. This CDR3 is CASSVLAGDDEQFF. The CDR3 DNA follows: TGTGCCAGCAGCGTACTAGCGGGAGACGATGAGCAGTTCTTC.

The chain combines TRBV27 with TRBJ2-3; 11 bases are a match to TRBD2. CDR3 length equals 16 residues. After removal of 3 bases from V and 1 base from J, the junction contained 3 bases not matched to a gene. Germline-derived CDR1 and CDR2 are MNHEY and SMNVEV (reference sequence). For the CDR3, the DNA is TGTGCCAGCAGTTTGGGACTAGCGGCTGGCACAGATACGCAGTATTTT. This encodes CASSLGLAAGTDTQYF.

The chain has TRBV11-2 and TRBJ2-1; the match to TRBD1 covers 9 bases. Losses at the gene ends were 5 bases for V and 4 bases for J; bases not matched to a gene: 12. CDR3 length: 17 amino acids. Germline V CDR1 and CDR2: SGHAT, FQNNGV. The DNA of the CDR3 is TGTGCCAGCAGCAACTACCGGGACAGGGTTACTTACAATGAGCAGTTCTTC. It encodes CASSNYRDRVTYNEQFF.

This sequence joins TRBV29-1 and TRBJ1-2, with 10 bases aligning to TRBD1. Germline values: CDR1 SQVTM, CDR2 ANQGSEA. The CDR3 extends over 13 amino acids. Unmatched junction bases numbered 6, after V lost 3 bases and J lost 8 bases. CDR3 nucleotides: TGCAGCGTTGAGAGGACAGGGGGAAAAGGCTACACCTTC. Translating gives CSVERTGGKGYTF. The whole variable domain, remainder taken from reference TRBV29-1 and TRBJ1-2, is SAVISQKPSRDICQRGTSLTIQCQVDSQVTMMFWYRQQPGQSLTLIATANQGSEATYESGFVIDKFPISRPNLTFSTLTVSNMSPEDSSIYLCSVERTGGKGYTFGSGTRLTVV.

The genes are TRBV11-2 and TRBJ2-3; D may match TRBD1 or TRBD2 (5 bases each). The length of the CDR3 is 16 residues. CDR1 is SGHAT and CDR2 is FQNNGV in the germline V gene. Trimming removed 5 bases at V and 0 bases at J, with 15 bases between. The CDR3 loop is CASSARDGYSTDTQYF. CDR3 DNA: TGTGCCAGCAGCGCCCGGGACGGATACAGCACAGATACGCAGTATTTT.

V is TRBV28 and J is TRBJ1-3; D remains unclear. The CDR3 spans 15 residues. Per the germline V gene, CDR1 is MDHEN and CDR2 is SYDVKM. Trimming pared 2 bases from V and 0 bases from J, leaving 8 bases between. The CDR3 reads CASSLARNSGNTIYF. CDR3 sequence (DNA): TGTGCCAGCAGTTTAGCCAGGAACTCTGGAAACACCATATATTTT.

The chain is built from TRBV12-1 and TRBJ2-3; the D call TRBD1 from the table was never checked on the DNA. TRBV12-1 is described as a pseudogene. This CDR3 region has 18 residues. The CDR3 bases are TGTGCCAGCAGCTGGAAACTCGGACAGGGGCGAAACACAGATACGCAGTATTTT. This encodes CASSWKLGQGRNTDTQYF.

This chain connects TRBV18 to TRBJ2-5, with a tentative D call TRBD2 (6 bases). Trimming took off 3 bases at V and 1 base at J, with 12 bases between the two ends. Per the germline V gene, CDR1 is KGHSH and CDR2 is LQKENI. This CDR3 comprises 15 residues. The CDR3 reads CASSPPRGSQETQYF. The DNA of the CDR3 is TGTGCCAGCTCACCGCCGCGGGGATCCCAAGAGACCCAGTACTTC.

Comment on this clone: Other DNA sequences within the sample encode an identical CDR3. This chain links TRBV5-1 with TRBJ2-1; D tentatively reads TRBD1 or TRBD2 (6 bases each). V was trimmed by 0 bases and J by 9 bases, leaving 10 bases between them. Germline V CDR1 and CDR2: SGHRS, YFSETQ. The CDR3 contains 13 residues. The chain's CDR3 is CASSLEGGGEQFF. CDR3 DNA: TGCGCCAGCAGCTTGGAGGGGGGAGGTGAGCAGTTCTTC.

The chain carries TRBV15 and TRBJ1-1, with D possibly TRBD1 on 5 matching bases. This CDR3 comprises 12 residues. V was clipped by 1 base and J by 8 bases, with 8 bases between them. The V gene's germline CDR1 is LNHNV and CDR2 YYDKDF (reference sequence). CDR3 amino acids: CATSRAGAEAFF. CDR3 bases: TGTGCCACCAGCAGAGCTGGGGCAGAAGCTTTCTTT.

This rearrangement joins TRBV18 to TRBJ2-7, with a weak D call TRBD1 (5 bases). Germline-derived CDR1 and CDR2 are KGHSH and LQKENI. V lost 3 bases and J lost 2, with 14 bases in between. The CDR3 totals 15 residues. The CDR3 region has the DNA TGTGCCAGCTCACCCCAGGGATCAATCCCCTACGAGCAGTACTTC. It yields the protein CASSPQGSIPYEQYF.

This chain links TRBV19 with TRBJ1-5; a possible D gene is TRBD1 (5 bases). V was cut by 1 base and J by 7 bases, with 11 bases left in between. Germline V gives CDR1 LNHDA, CDR2 SQIVND (reference sequence). The CDR3 extends over 14 amino acids. The CDR3 region is CASSIGGENQPQHF. DNA of the CDR3: TGTGCCAGTAGTATAGGAGGGGAGAACCAGCCCCAGCATTTT.